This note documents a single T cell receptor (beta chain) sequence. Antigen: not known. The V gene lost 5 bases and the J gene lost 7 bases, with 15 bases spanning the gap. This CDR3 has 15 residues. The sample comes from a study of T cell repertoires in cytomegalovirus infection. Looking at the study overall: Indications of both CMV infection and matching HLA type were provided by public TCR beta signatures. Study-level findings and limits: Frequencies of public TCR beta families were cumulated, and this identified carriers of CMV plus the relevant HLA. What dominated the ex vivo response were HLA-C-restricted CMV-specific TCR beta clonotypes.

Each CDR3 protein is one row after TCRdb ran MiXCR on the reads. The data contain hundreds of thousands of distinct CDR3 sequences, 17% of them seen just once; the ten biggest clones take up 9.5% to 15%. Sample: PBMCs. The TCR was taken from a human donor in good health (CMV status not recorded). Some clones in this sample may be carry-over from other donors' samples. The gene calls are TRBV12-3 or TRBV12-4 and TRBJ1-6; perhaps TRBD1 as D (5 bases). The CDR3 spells CASSETYGANSPLHF. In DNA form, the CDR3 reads TGTGCCAGCAGTGAAACTTATGGGGCCAATTCACCCCTCCACTTT.